Sequencing of this T cell receptor (beta chain) was carried out in a study of T cell responses to AZD1222 COVID-19 vaccine. The study's findings and limits: Clonal diversity was possibly underestimated, and white British individuals and females predominated among donors. Dominant CD4 TCR responses targeted spike regions 160-218 and 743-854.

Repertoires were generated with immunoSEQ multiplex PCR, while TCRdb's copy carries only in-frame clones and drops some. This table has some 100,000 clones, about 86% appearing once. This clone was seen only once. What it binds is not known. Germline-derived CDR1 and CDR2 are KGHSH and LQKENI. V lost 6 bases, J lost 3 bases, and 15 bases lay in between. The length of the CDR3 is 14 residues. The sample here was peripheral blood, taken on day 0 of AZD1222 vaccination. The TCR originated in an adult in good health. The chain employs TRBV18 and TRBJ2-7, with D possibly being TRBD2 (5 bases). CDR3 protein: CASSPPSRDYEQYF. The CDR3 DNA follows: TGTGCCAGCTCCCCCCCATCGAGGGACTACGAGCAGTACTTC.